A single sample is the source of the 2 T cell receptor beta chains below, sequenced in a study of blood T cell repertoires in COVID-19. Sequencing was performed with immunoSEQ multiplex PCR; in TCRdb, only in-frame clones are kept and a portion is missing. Of approximately 110,000 clones listed, 85% were seen once; the top ten hold approximately 13%. The source material was peripheral blood. The receptors shown here come from a human donor in a cohort sampled during active COVID-19.

The chain links TRBV10-3 to TRBJ1-2; the match to TRBD1 covers 8 bases. V lost 3 bases, J lost 0 bases, and 6 bases stayed unmatched. This CDR3 is built from 16 residues. Germline CDR1 reads ENHRY; CDR2 reads SYGVKD. This chain's CDR3 is CAISDRGQGANYGYTF. DNA of the CDR3: TGTGCCATCAGTGACCGCGGACAGGGAGCTAACTATGGCTACACCTTC.

The CDR3 spells CASSLNRLAGLSSYNEQFF. CDR3 coding DNA: TGTGCCAGCAGTTTAAATAGACTAGCGGGGCTTAGCTCCTACAATGAGCAGTTCTTC. The rearrangement joins TRBV27 to TRBJ2-1; 11 nucleotides line up with TRBD2. This CDR3 spans 19 amino acids. With V trimmed by 2 bases and J by 0 bases, 9 bases remained unmatched. The germline V gene has CDR1 MNHEY and CDR2 SMNVEV (reference sequence).